The 5 T cell receptor beta chains listed next were all sequenced from one sample in a study of brain T cells in children with intractable seizures. The table came from immunoSEQ multiplex PCR; TCRdb's copy has only in-frame clones and leaves some out. This sample has 100,000 to 120,000 clones, with 90% to 95% found just once. The input for sequencing was peripheral blood, taken at surgery. These receptors were collected from a boy younger than two with hemimegalencephaly and intractable seizures.

V is TRBV28 and J is TRBJ1-1, with D unresolved. This CDR3 spans 13 amino acids. CDR1 is MDHEN, CDR2 SYDVKM, per germline. Between the trimmed V and J ends, which lost 7 bases and 1 base, there was a span of 10 bases. This chain's CDR3 is CASKLTSNTEAFF. The DNA of the CDR3 is TGTGCCAGCAAACTGACATCGAACACTGAAGCTTTCTTT.

The chain uses TRBV29-1 and TRBJ1-2; D is undetermined. The length of the CDR3 is 12 residues. The V end was cut by 4 bases, the J end by 3 bases, with 9 bases between. Germline CDR1 is SQVTM and CDR2 is ANQGSEA. CDR3 sequence reads: CSVVPAHYGYTF. The CDR3 nucleotides read TGCAGCGTTGTTCCGGCTCACTATGGCTACACCTTC. The whole variable domain, remainder taken from reference TRBV29-1 and TRBJ1-2, is SAVISQKPSRDICQRGTSLTIQCQVDSQVTMMFWYRQQPGQSLTLIATANQGSEATYESGFVIDKFPISRPNLTFSTLTVSNMSPEDSSIYLCSVVPAHYGYTFGSGTRLTVV.

This clone was observed a single time. This sequence joins TRBV11-3 and TRBJ2-7; D not resolved. The CDR3 loop spans 13 amino acids. Trimming cost V 0 bases and J 1 base, with 4 bases left between them. CDR1 is SGHNT and CDR2 is YENEEA in the germline V gene. The CDR3 loop is CASSLDVSYEQYF. Written as DNA, the CDR3 is TGTGCCAGCAGCTTAGATGTATCCTACGAGCAGTACTTC. The whole variable domain, filled in from reference TRBV11-3 and TRBJ2-7, reads EAGVVQSPRYKIIEKKQPVAFWCNPISGHNTLYWYLQNLGQGPELLIRYENEEAVDDSQLPKDRFSAERLKGVDSTLKIQPAELGDSAVYLCASSLDVSYEQYFGPGTRLTVT.

This chain links TRBV24-1 with TRBJ1-3; 8 bases line up with TRBD1. CDR1 KGHDR and CDR2 SFDVKD come from the germline V gene. Germline trimming cut 3 bases from V and 2 bases from J; bases unmatched to any gene: 2. CDR3 length: 15 amino acids. The CDR3 nucleotides are TGTGCCACCAGTGATGTACAGGGGGCTGGAAACACCATATATTTT. It yields the protein CATSDVQGAGNTIYF.

The chain has TRBV5-1 and TRBJ1-4; the D is unclear. The germline CDR1 and CDR2 sequences are SGHRS and YFSETQ. Trimming removed 3 bases at V and 5 bases at J, with 14 bases between. CDR3 size: 15 residues. The chain's CDR3 is CASSWNSGENEKLFF. CDR3 bases: TGCGCCAGCAGCTGGAACAGTGGAGAGAATGAAAAACTGTTTTTT. Supplemented by reference TRBV5-1 and TRBJ1-4, the full variable domain reads KAGVTQTPRYLIKTRGQQVTLSCSPISGHRSVSWYQQTPGQGLQFLFEYFSETQRNKGNFPGRFSGRQFSNSRSEMNVSTLELGDSALYLCASSWNSGENEKLFFGSGTQLSVL.